This T cell receptor (beta chain) was observed in a study of T cells expressing NK-cell markers (TCRdb year 2020). Broadly, across the study: TCR beta-chain repertoires were profiled in sorted CD3+CD56+NKG2C+, CD3+CD56+NKG2C- and CD3+CD56-NKG2C+ T-cell subsets from several donors. Among the eight sequenced donors, only one was HCMV-seronegative, while the other seven were HCMV-seropositive. The study sequenced eight donors, all healthy volunteers chosen at random: three men and five women. Libraries were sequenced as 2 x 150 bp reads on Illumina HiSeq 2000/2500, MiSeq or NextSeq. The research as a whole found: Those dominant clonotypes were again the most abundant among CD3+CD56-NKG2C+ cells in several donors, at about 28.3-60.1%. In 6 or 7 donors, the dominant CD3+CD56+NKG2C+ clonotypes ranked among the top 10 CD8+ clonotypes, making up 1.0-7.0% of CD8+ T cells. Whether the expanded NKG2C-expressing T cell clones were specific for HCMV antigens remained unclear.

HCMV-specific IgG was detected in serum with a commercial ELISA kit to determine HCMV serostatus. Ficoll density gradient centrifugation was used to isolate peripheral blood mononuclear cells from blood. The germline V gene (reference sequence) supplies CDR1 SEHNR and CDR2 FQNEAQ. Including the terminal cysteine and phenylalanine, the CDR3 comprises 13 residues. There is no recorded DNA. The sequencing machine was an Illumina HiSeq 2000. 5'RACE template switching, by which a universal primer site and unique molecular identifiers were added, was used to make TCR beta cDNA libraries. cDNA synthesis was primed from the TCR beta constant segment, followed by two successive PCR amplification steps. Under the source paper's analysis protocol: MIGEC handled demultiplexing of the reads and grouping by UMI, while MiTCR was used to assemble and quantify clonotypes. Only TCR cDNA sequences supported by at least two reads were kept to exclude erroneous sequences. The tcR package was used for downstream repertoire analysis, and clonotypes were matched across fractions by CDR3 nucleotide sequence plus V segment. VDJmatch was used to annotate antigen specificity against VDJdb, with one amino acid substitution allowed in CDR3. TCRdb reprocessed the reads and assigns one entry to each CDR3 protein sequence, leaving out DNA. V and J calls and clone size were set by TCRdb, not the authors. The sample table records a few hundred thousand distinct CDR3 sequences. The ten largest clones add up to around 5.2% of the sample.

Worth noting for this clonotype: Its antigen has not been determined.

The chain was built from TRBV7-9 and TRBJ2-7; TCRdb indicates TRBD2, and absent DNA this call remains unverified. The source of this sequence is a man aged 18 to 69 in good health. The specimen sequenced was blood T cells: a sorted CD56 or NKG2C T cell subset, CD4+ or CD8+ T cells, or bulk PBMC T cells (not recorded which). CDR3 loop: CASSSGPLAEQYF.